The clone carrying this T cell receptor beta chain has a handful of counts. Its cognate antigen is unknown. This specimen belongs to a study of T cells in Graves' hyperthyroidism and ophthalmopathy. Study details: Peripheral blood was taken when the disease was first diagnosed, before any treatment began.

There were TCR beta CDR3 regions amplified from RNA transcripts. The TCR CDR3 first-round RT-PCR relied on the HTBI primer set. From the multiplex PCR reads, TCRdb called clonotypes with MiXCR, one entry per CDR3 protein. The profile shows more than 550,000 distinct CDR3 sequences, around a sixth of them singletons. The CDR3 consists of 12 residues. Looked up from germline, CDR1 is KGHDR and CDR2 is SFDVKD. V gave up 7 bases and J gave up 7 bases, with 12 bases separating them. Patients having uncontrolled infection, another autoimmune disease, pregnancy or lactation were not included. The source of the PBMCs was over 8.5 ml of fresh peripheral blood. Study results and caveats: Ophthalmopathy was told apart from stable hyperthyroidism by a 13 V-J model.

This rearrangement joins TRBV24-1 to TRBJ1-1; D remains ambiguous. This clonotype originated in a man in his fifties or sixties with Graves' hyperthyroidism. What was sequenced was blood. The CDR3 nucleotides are TGTGCCACCAGGGACGGAAACCTTGAAGCTTTCTTT. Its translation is CATRDGNLEAFF.